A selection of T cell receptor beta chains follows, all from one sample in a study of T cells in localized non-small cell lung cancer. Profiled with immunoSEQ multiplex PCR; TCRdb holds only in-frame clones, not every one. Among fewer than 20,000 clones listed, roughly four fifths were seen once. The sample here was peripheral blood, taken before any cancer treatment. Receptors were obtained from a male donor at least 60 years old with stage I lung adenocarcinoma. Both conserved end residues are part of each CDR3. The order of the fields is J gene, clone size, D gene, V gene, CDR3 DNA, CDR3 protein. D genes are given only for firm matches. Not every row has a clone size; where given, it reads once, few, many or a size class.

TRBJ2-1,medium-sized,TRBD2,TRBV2,TGTGCCAGCAGTGGACTAGCGGGGGGGGATTCTCCTCGGGAGCAGTTCTTC,CASSGLAGGDSPREQFF
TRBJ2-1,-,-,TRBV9,TGTGCCAGCAGCGTAGGTGGGGGGCCCCTGTACAATGAGCAGTTCTTC,CASSVGGGPLYNEQFF
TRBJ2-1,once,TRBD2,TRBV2,TGTGCCAGCAGGACTAGCGGGCCGAACAATGAGCAGTTCTTC,CASRTSGPNNEQFF
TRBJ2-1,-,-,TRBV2,TGTGCCAGCAGTGGGCAGGGGTCTCCAAATGAGTTCTTC,CASSGQGSPNEFF
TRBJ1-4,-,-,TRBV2,TGTGCCAGCAGGCCAGGGGAGTATGAAAAACTGTTTTTT,CASRPGEYEKLFF
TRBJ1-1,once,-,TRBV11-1,TGTGCCAGCAGCTTTGTTGGCACTGAAGCTTTCTTT,CASSFVGTEAFF
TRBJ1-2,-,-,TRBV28,TGTGCCAGCAGTTTACCCAGGGCCGGGAGTAACTATGGCTACACCTTC,CASSLPRAGSNYGYTF
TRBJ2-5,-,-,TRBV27,TGTGCCAGCAGTAGGGGGAGGGTGGGGACCCAAGAGACCCAGTACTTC,CASSRGRVGTQETQYF
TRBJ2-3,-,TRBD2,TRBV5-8,TGTGCCAGCAGCTTGGGTCTCGGGGGGAACACAGATACGCAGTATTTT,CASSLGLGGNTDTQYF
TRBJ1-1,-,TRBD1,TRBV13,TGTGCCAGCAGTGAAGAGAGGACAGGGTCGGACACTGAAGCTTTCTTT,CASSEERTGSDTEAFF
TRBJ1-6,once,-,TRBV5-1,TGCGCCAGCACCCGAGGGGAAATGGGCTCACCCCTCCACTTT,CASTRGEMGSPLHF
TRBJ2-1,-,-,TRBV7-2,TGTGCCAGCAGCTTAGCTTGGGGGTCCTCCTACAATGAGCAGTTCTTC,CASSLAWGSSYNEQFF
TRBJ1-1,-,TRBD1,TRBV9,TGTGCCAGCAGCGCAGAGACAGGGGGGATCCCTAACACTGAAGCTTTCTTT,CASSAETGGIPNTEAFF
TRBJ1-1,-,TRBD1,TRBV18,TGTGCCAGCTCTCTAGGGACAGGGGGCATCTCTGAAGCTTTCTTT,CASSLGTGGISEAFF
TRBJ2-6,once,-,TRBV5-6,TGTGCCAGCAGCAGCGAAGCTGGGGCCAACGTCCTGACTTTC,CASSSEAGANVLTF
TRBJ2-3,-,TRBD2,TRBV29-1,TGCAGCGTTGGGGGCCCGAGGCTAGCGGGCCGAGACAGTAGCACAGATACGCAGTATTTT,CSVGGPRLAGRDSSTDTQYF
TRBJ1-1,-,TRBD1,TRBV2,TGTGCCAGCAGAGACGACAGGGGTGGGGGCACTGAAGCTTTCTTT,CASRDDRGGGTEAFF
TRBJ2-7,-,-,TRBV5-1,TGCGCCAGCAGCTTGGGACAGGTTTGGAACTTC,CASSLGQVWNF
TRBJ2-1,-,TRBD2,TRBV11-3,TGTGCCAGCAGCTTAGTCGCGGGACTAGCCGTAGGTGAGCAGTTCTTC,CASSLVAGLAVGEQFF
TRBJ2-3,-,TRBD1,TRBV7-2,TGTGCCAGCAGCTTCCTACAGGGGAGCGGCACAGATACGCAGTATTTT,CASSFLQGSGTDTQYF
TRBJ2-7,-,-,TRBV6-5,TGTGCCAGCAGTAGGGGAGGCGGGGAAAGCTACGAGCAGTACTTC,CASSRGGGESYEQYF
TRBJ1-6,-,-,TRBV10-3,TGTGCCATCAGTGAGTTCCAGGGTTATAATTCACCCCTCCACTTT,CAISEFQGYNSPLHF
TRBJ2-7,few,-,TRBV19,TGTGCCAGTAGTATAGCCGACAAGGCGGCATACGAGCAGTACTTC,CASSIADKAAYEQYF
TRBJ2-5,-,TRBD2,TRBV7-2,TGTGCCAGCAGCTTGACTAGCACGTATGTCGGTCCCTTCCACTTC,CASSLTSTYVGPFHF
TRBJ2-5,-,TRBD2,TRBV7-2,TGTGCCAGCAGCCAGACTAGCGGGGGAGGGACCCAGTACTTC,CASSQTSGGGTQYF
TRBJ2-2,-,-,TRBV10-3,TGTGCCATCAGTGAGTCCCAGCAAAGAAGGGTCGCGAACACCGGGGAGCTGTTTTTT,CAISESQQRRVANTGELFF
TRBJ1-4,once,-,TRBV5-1,TGCGCCAGCAGCTTGGCCGCGGACAAATCAAAAAAACTGTTTTTT,CASSLAADKSKKLFF
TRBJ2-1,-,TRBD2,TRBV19,TGTGCCACCCTAAAGGCGGGAGAGGGGAGGAGGGAGCAGTTCTTC,CATLKAGEGRREQFF
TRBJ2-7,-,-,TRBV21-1,TGTGCCAGCAGCAAAGGCACGTACGGACAGGGGGCCTACGAGCAGTACTTC,CASSKGTYGQGAYEQYF
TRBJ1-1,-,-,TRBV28,TGTGCCAGCAGAATCCACGACATAGAAGCTTTCTTT,CASRIHDIEAFF
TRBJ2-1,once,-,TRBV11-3,TGTGCCAGCAGCTTAGACGGCGTCGGGGGTGAGCAGTTCTTC,CASSLDGVGGEQFF
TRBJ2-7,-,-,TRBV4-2,TGTGCCAGCAGCCAACGGGACGGCTACGAGCAGTACTTC,CASSQRDGYEQYF
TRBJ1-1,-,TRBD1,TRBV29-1,TGCAGCGTAAACAGGGGAGGCACTGAAGCTTTCTTT,CSVNRGGTEAFF
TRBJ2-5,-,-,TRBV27,TGTGCCAGCAGTTTATCCAAGGGGTGGGTGTTAGAGACCCAGTACTTC,CASSLSKGWVLETQYF
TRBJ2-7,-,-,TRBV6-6,TGTGCCAGCAGTTACTCAGGGTCCGAGCAGTACTTC,CASSYSGSEQYF
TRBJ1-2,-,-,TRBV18,TGTGCCAGCTCACCAAGCGCGACGTACTATGGCTACACCTTC,CASSPSATYYGYTF
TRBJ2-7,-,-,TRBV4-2,TGTGCCAGCAGCCAAGAGGGAGGTTTGGGGACATTTCAATTGAGGTCGTCCTACGAGCAGTACTTC,CASSQEGGLGTFQLRSSYEQYF
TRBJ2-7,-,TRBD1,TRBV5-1,TGCGCCAGCAGCCAAAGACAGGGCGGGTACGAGCAGTACTTC,CASSQRQGGYEQYF
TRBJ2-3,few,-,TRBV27,TGTGCCAGCAGTTTCCGGAGGCCTAGCACAGATACGCAGTATTTT,CASSFRRPSTDTQYF
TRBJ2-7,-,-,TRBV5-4,TGCGCCAGCAGCCAACCAGGGTCAGACGAGCAGTACTTC,CASSQPGSDEQYF